This passage covers 5 T cell receptor beta chains from one sample sequenced in a study of Ad26.COV2.S vaccination and SARS-CoV-2 variants. Clones were read by immunoSEQ multiplex PCR, and TCRdb kept only the in-frame ones, dropping some. This sample yields a few hundred thousand clones, of which about nine tenths are seen a single time; around 3.7% belongs to the top ten. The sample's treatment: approximately 18 received Ad26.COV2.S at low or high dose, single or two shots; several received placebo; per-sample allocation not given. Repertoires come from day 63 after the first vaccine or placebo injection. The specimen was peripheral blood, collected in a trial of Ad26.COV2.S vaccine versus placebo. The source is a person aged 18-65 years who received the Ad26.COV2.S COVID-19 vaccine or a placebo.

This clone appeared a few times. The chain carries TRBV6-5 and TRBJ1-2; TRBD1 agrees at 8 bases. This CDR3 is built from 13 residues. The J segment lost 7 bases and the V segment lost 5 bases, leaving 6 bases of the junction unmatched. Germline V CDR1 and CDR2: MNHEY, SVGAGI. The CDR3 is CASSRTGRSGYTF. DNA of the CDR3: TGTGCCAGCAGTCGGACAGGGCGTTCTGGCTACACCTTC.

The chain joins TRBV7-6 to TRBJ2-3; 11 nucleotides match TRBD2. The CDR3 length is 17 residues. CDR1 is SGHVS, CDR2 FNYEAQ, per germline. V was pared by 5 bases and J by 5 bases, with 12 bases of the junction left unmatched. CDR3 protein: CASSPRISGGAKDTQYF. DNA for the CDR3: TGTGCCAGCAGCCCCCGTATTAGCGGGGGGGCCAAAGATACGCAGTATTTT.

The genes are TRBV19 and TRBJ1-5; TRBD1 might be the D (6 bases). The CDR3 sequence is 13 residues long. Germline CDR1 is LNHDA and CDR2 is SQIVND (reference sequence). Trimming shortened V by 6 bases and J by 4 bases, and 10 bases separated the two germline ends. The CDR3 spells CASRIQGNQPQHF. The CDR3 DNA reads as TGTGCCAGTAGGATTCAGGGGAATCAGCCCCAGCATTTT.

A word on this clone: Germline is not matched at one junction end, which may reflect a read error. This sequence joins TRBV7-7 and TRBJ2-3, with D perhaps assigned TRBD1 or TRBD2 (5 bases each). CDR3 length: 17 amino acids. CDR1 and CDR2 from the germline V gene are SSHAT and FNYEAQ (reference sequence). The CDR3 sequence is CASSSLPLGTGTDTQYF. In nucleotides, the CDR3 is TGTGCTAGCAGCTCACTCCCCCTGGGGACGGGCACAGATACGCAGTATTTT.

The chain couples TRBV5-6 to TRBJ1-2, with 7 nucleotides matching TRBD1. The J segment lost 8 bases and the V segment lost 4 bases, leaving 14 bases of the junction unmatched. Germline CDR1 is SGHDT and CDR2 is YYEEEE. This CDR3 is 15 amino acids long. In DNA, the CDR3 is TGTGCCAGCAGCCCCGAGGACAGGAGAGAAGGCGGCTACACCTTC. Amino acids: CASSPEDRREGGYTF.